These T cell receptor beta chains were read from a single sample in a study of breast tumors, draining lymph nodes, adjacent tissues. In TCRdb, the multiplex PCR reads were re-called with MiXCR into one record per CDR3 protein. The sample consists of some 15,000 distinct CDR3 sequences, 50% to 60% of them appearing once. Sequences were obtained from tumor-adjacent breast tissue. These receptors originate from a female donor with breast cancer. Some clones in this sample may be carry-over from other donors' samples. Each CDR3 is given with its conserved first and last residue. A clone size is listed for some rows: how often the clone was seen (once, few, many), or a class if it is expanded.

J gene: TRBJ2-7
clone size: medium-sized
V gene: TRBV20-1
CDR3 protein: CSAREAGVFEQYF

J gene: TRBJ2-1
clone size: -
V gene: TRBV11-3
CDR3 protein: CASSLQGRGGNEQFF

J gene: TRBJ2-3
clone size: -
V gene: TRBV29-1
CDR3 protein: CSESGTSTDTQYF

J gene: TRBJ2-7
clone size: -
V gene: TRBV7-2
CDR3 protein: CASSSGFSGGGEQYF

J gene: TRBJ2-2
clone size: -
V gene: TRBV7-6
CDR3 protein: CASSLAHRGPGELFF

J gene: TRBJ2-7
clone size: many
V gene: TRBV6-1
CDR3 protein: CASSRLADTYEQYF

J gene: TRBJ1-5
clone size: -
V gene: TRBV2
CDR3 protein: CASSDYGQGQPQHF

J gene: TRBJ1-5
clone size: -
V gene: TRBV5-1
CDR3 protein: CASSLTGDFNQPQHF

J gene: TRBJ2-1
clone size: medium-sized
V gene: TRBV11-3
CDR3 protein: CASSLFGTSGNEQFF

J gene: TRBJ2-7
clone size: medium-sized
V gene: TRBV20-1
CDR3 protein: CSASGTGGYEQYF

J gene: TRBJ2-2
clone size: -
V gene: TRBV7-8
CDR3 protein: CAGSVENTGELFF

J gene: TRBJ2-7
clone size: -
V gene: TRBV29-1
CDR3 protein: CSVEGNAGTSGSYEQYF

J gene: TRBJ2-7
clone size: -
V gene: TRBV20-1
CDR3 protein: CSARAGGVPEQYF

J gene: TRBJ2-1
clone size: many
V gene: TRBV4-2
CDR3 protein: CASSQRGYNEQFF

J gene: TRBJ1-1
clone size: many
V gene: TRBV4-2
CDR3 protein: CASSQEIGKAFF

J gene: TRBJ1-4
clone size: many
V gene: TRBV4-3
CDR3 protein: CASSPGGGAGEKLFF

J gene: TRBJ1-5
clone size: -
V gene: TRBV19
CDR3 protein: CASSISRVGNQPQHF

J gene: TRBJ1-2
clone size: medium-sized
V gene: TRBV4-2
CDR3 protein: CASSQDRGMGGYTF

J gene: TRBJ2-3
clone size: medium-sized
V gene: TRBV7-2
CDR3 protein: CASSTGTGTDTQYF

J gene: TRBJ2-5
clone size: -
V gene: TRBV29-1
CDR3 protein: CSVEGTSGEAETQYF

J gene: TRBJ1-5
clone size: many
V gene: TRBV2
CDR3 protein: CASSQEGGVRQPQHF

J gene: TRBJ2-4
clone size: many
V gene: TRBV20-1
CDR3 protein: CSATPGGVAKNIQYF

J gene: TRBJ2-3
clone size: many
V gene: TRBV29-1
CDR3 protein: CSARLEQTDTQYF

J gene: TRBJ2-2
clone size: many
V gene: TRBV2
CDR3 protein: CASSFTGDTGELFF